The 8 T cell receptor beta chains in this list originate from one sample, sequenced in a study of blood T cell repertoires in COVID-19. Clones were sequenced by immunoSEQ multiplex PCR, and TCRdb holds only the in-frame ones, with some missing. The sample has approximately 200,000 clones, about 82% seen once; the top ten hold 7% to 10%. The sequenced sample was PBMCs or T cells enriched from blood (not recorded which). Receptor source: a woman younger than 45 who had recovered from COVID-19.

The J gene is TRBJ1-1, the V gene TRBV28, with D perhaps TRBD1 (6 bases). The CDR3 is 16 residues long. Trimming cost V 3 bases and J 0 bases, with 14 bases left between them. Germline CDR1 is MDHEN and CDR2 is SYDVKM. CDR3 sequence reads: CASSLIGGPMNTEAFF. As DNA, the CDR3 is TGTGCCAGCAGTTTGATCGGGGGGCCTATGAACACTGAAGCTTTCTTT. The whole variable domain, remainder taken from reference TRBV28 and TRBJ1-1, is DVKVTQSSRYLVKRTGEKVFLECVQDMDHENMFWYRQDPGLGLRLIYFSYDVKMKEKGDIPEGYSVSREKKERFSLILESASTNQTSMYLCASSLIGGPMNTEAFFGQGTRLTVV.

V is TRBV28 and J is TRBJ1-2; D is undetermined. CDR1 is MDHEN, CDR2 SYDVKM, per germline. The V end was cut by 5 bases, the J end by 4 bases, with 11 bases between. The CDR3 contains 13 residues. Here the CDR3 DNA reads TGTGCCAGCAGTCCTTCCTCTACCTATGGCTACACCTTC. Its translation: CASSPSSTYGYTF.

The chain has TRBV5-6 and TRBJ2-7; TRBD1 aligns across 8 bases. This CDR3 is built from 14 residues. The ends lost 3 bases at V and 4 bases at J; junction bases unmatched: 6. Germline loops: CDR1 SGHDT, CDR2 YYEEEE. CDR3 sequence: CASSWGRTGYEQYF. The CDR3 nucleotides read TGTGCCAGCAGCTGGGGCAGGACAGGGTACGAGCAGTACTTC. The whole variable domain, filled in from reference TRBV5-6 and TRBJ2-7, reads DAGVTQSPTHLIKTRGQQVTLRCSPKSGHDTVSWYQQALGQGPQFIFQYYEEEERQRGNFPDRFSGHQFPNYSSELNVNALLLGDSALYLCASSWGRTGYEQYFGPGTRLTVT.

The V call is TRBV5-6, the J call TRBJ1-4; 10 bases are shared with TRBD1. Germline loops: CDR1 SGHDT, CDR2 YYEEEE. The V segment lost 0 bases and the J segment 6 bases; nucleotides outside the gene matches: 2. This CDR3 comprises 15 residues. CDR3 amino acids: CASSLAGTGDEKLFF. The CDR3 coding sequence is TGTGCCAGCAGCTTGGCCGGGACAGGGGATGAAAAACTGTTTTTT.

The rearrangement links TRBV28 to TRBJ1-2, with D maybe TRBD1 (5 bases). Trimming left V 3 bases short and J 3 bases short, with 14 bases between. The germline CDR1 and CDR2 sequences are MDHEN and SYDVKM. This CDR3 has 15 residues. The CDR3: CASSLSDTRDYGYTF. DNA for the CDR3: TGTGCCAGCAGTTTGTCGGACACCCGGGACTATGGCTACACCTTC.

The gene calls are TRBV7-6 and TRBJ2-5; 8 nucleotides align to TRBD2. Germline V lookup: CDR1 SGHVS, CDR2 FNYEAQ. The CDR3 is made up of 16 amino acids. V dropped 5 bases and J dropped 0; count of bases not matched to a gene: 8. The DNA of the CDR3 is TGTGCCAGCAGCGGACAACTAGCGGAGAACCAAGAGACCCAGTACTTC. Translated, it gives CASSGQLAENQETQYF. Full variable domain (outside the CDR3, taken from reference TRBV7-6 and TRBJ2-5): GAGVSQSPRYKVTKRGQDVALRCDPISGHVSLYWYRQALGQGPEFLTYFNYEAQQDKSGLPNDRFSAERPEGSISTLTIQRTEQRDSAMYRCASSGQLAENQETQYFGPGTRLLVL.

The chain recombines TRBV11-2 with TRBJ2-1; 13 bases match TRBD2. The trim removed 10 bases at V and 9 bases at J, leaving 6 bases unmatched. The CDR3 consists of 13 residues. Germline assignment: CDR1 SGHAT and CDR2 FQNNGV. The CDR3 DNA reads TGTGCCACCAGGACTAGCGGGGGTGTTGAGCAGTTCTTC. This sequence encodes CATRTSGGVEQFF.

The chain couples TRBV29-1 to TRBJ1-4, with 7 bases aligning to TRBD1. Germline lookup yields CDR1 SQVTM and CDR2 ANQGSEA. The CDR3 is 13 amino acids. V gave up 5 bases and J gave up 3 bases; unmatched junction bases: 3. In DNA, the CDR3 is TGCAGCGTTCGGGGACAGCCTAATGAAAAACTGTTTTTT. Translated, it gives CSVRGQPNEKLFF.